This is a list of T cell receptor beta chains from one sample in a study of lymphopenia after photon versus proton radiotherapy. Clones were read by immunoSEQ multiplex PCR, and TCRdb kept only the in-frame ones, dropping some. The repertoire includes 75,000 or so clones, around 88% of them detected once, and about 1.3% sits in the top ten. Sequencing was performed on peripheral blood, taken from a patient treated with proton-based radiotherapy. Every receptor here comes from a man aged 55 to 70 with pancreatic cancer. CDR3s include the opening cysteine and the closing phenylalanine or tryptophan. D genes are given only for firm matches. Not all rows give a size; the values are once, few, many and, for expanded clones, a class.

j_gene: TRBJ2-3
abundance: .
d_gene: .
v_gene: TRBV6-5
CDR3nt: TGTGCCAGCAAGGCGGACGGAGATACGCAGTATTTT
CDR3aa: CASKADGDTQYF

j_gene: TRBJ1-2
abundance: .
d_gene: .
v_gene: TRBV19
CDR3nt: TGTGCCAGTAGCCCAGGGGACCTCGCCTCTATTACCTATGGCTACACCTTC
CDR3aa: CASSPGDLASITYGYTF

j_gene: TRBJ2-5
abundance: .
d_gene: .
v_gene: TRBV4-1
CDR3nt: TGCGCCAGCAGCCAAGTAGCCAACGCACGGGAGACCCAGTACTTC
CDR3aa: CASSQVANARETQYF

j_gene: TRBJ1-5
abundance: .
d_gene: TRBD1
v_gene: TRBV28
CDR3nt: TGTGCCAGCAGTCGTCCCGGACAGGGGGCTCAGCCCCAGCATTTT
CDR3aa: CASSRPGQGAQPQHF

j_gene: TRBJ1-4
abundance: few
d_gene: .
v_gene: TRBV11-2
CDR3nt: TGTGCCAGCAGCTTAGTCACAGGAGCTAGACTGTTTTTT
CDR3aa: CASSLVTGARLFF

j_gene: TRBJ1-5
abundance: .
d_gene: .
v_gene: TRBV21-1
CDR3nt: TGTGCCAGCAGCAAAGAGTACAGGGAGGATCAGCCCCAGCATTTT
CDR3aa: CASSKEYREDQPQHF

j_gene: TRBJ2-4
abundance: .
d_gene: .
v_gene: TRBV7-2
CDR3nt: TGTGCCAGCAGCTTGTCCGGAGTCTTAGCCAAAAACATTCAGTACTTC
CDR3aa: CASSLSGVLAKNIQYF

j_gene: TRBJ1-1
abundance: .
d_gene: .
v_gene: TRBV7-9
CDR3nt: TGTGCCAGCAGCTTCCTCCCACCGAACACTGAAGCTTTCTTT
CDR3aa: CASSFLPPNTEAFF

j_gene: TRBJ1-2
abundance: .
d_gene: .
v_gene: TRBV4-1
CDR3nt: TGCGCCAGCAGCCAAGATCACTTGCGTGGCTACACCTTC
CDR3aa: CASSQDHLRGYTF

j_gene: TRBJ2-7
abundance: .
d_gene: .
v_gene: TRBV11-2
CDR3nt: TGTGCCAGCAGCCGGCGAGAACTTAGCTCCTACGAGCAGTACTTC
CDR3aa: CASSRRELSSYEQYF

j_gene: TRBJ1-5
abundance: .
d_gene: .
v_gene: TRBV6-6
CDR3nt: TGTGCCAGCGGGCAGCACAAAAGCGACAATCAGCCCCAGCATTTT
CDR3aa: CASGQHKSDNQPQHF

j_gene: TRBJ2-1
abundance: .
d_gene: .
v_gene: TRBV7-2
CDR3nt: TGTGCCAGCAGCTTAGATCCGGCAGGGTATAATGAGCAGTTCTTC
CDR3aa: CASSLDPAGYNEQFF

j_gene: TRBJ2-3
abundance: few
d_gene: TRBD2
v_gene: TRBV7-2
CDR3nt: TGTGCCAGCAGTCTTACTAGCGGTAGCACAGATACGCAGTATTTT
CDR3aa: CASSLTSGSTDTQYF

j_gene: TRBJ2-1
abundance: .
d_gene: TRBD1
v_gene: TRBV15
CDR3nt: TGTGCCACCAGCAGAGATACAGGGGGCAGTGAGCAGTTCTTC
CDR3aa: CATSRDTGGSEQFF

j_gene: TRBJ2-7
abundance: .
d_gene: .
v_gene: TRBV11-3
CDR3nt: TGTGCCAGCAGCTTAGTAGAACTTCACTGTCCAGGGGCCTACGAGCAGTACTTC
CDR3aa: CASSLVELHCPGAYEQYF

j_gene: TRBJ1-3
abundance: .
d_gene: .
v_gene: TRBV6-8
CDR3nt: TGTGCCAGCCCATTAGTGGCAGAAGGAAACACCATATATTTT
CDR3aa: CASPLVAEGNTIYF

j_gene: TRBJ1-1
abundance: .
d_gene: .
v_gene: TRBV9
CDR3nt: TGTGCCAGCAGCGTAGTGCAGAACACTGAAGCTTTCTTT
CDR3aa: CASSVVQNTEAFF

j_gene: TRBJ2-7
abundance: .
d_gene: TRBD1
v_gene: TRBV9
CDR3nt: TGTGCCAGCAGCACCCGGGACAGGGGAAGTGGCGAGCAGTACTTC
CDR3aa: CASSTRDRGSGEQYF

j_gene: TRBJ2-1
abundance: .
d_gene: TRBD2
v_gene: TRBV29-1
CDR3nt: TGCAGCGTTCGGCGGGAGCTCTACAATGAGCAGTTCTTC
CDR3aa: CSVRRELYNEQFF

j_gene: TRBJ2-7
abundance: .
d_gene: TRBD1
v_gene: TRBV18
CDR3nt: TGTGCCAGCTCACCACCATCGCAGGGGGCTTACGAGCAGTACTTC
CDR3aa: CASSPPSQGAYEQYF

j_gene: TRBJ2-3
abundance: .
d_gene: TRBD2
v_gene: TRBV7-8
CDR3nt: TGTGCCAGCAGCTTAGAGGGGACTAGCGGGAGTACAGATACGCAGTATTTT
CDR3aa: CASSLEGTSGSTDTQYF

j_gene: TRBJ1-1
abundance: .
d_gene: .
v_gene: TRBV19
CDR3nt: TGTGCCAGTAGTCTCTCCGGGACGAGGAACACTGAAGCTTTCTTT
CDR3aa: CASSLSGTRNTEAFF